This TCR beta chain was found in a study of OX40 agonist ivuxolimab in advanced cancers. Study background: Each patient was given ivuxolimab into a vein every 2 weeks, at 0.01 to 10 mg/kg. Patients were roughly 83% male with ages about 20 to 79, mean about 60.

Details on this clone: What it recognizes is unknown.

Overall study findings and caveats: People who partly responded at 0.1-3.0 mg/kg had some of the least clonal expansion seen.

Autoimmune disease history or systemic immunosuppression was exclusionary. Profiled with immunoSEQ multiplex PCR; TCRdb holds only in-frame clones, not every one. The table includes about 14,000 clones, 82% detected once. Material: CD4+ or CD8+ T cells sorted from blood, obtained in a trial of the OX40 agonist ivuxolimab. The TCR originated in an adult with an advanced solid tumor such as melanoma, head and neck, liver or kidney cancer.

CDR3 in amino acids: CASSTRTSGQETQYF. The CDR3 DNA sequence: TGTGCCAGCAGTACCAGGACTAGCGGTCAAGAGACCCAGTACTTC. The V gene is TRBV25-1, the J gene TRBJ2-5; 10 bases line up with TRBD2. The CDR3 has 15 amino acids. After removal of 5 bases from V and 2 bases from J, the junction contained 5 bases not matched to a gene. Looked up from germline, CDR1 is MGHDK and CDR2 is SYGVNS.